The text below deals with one TCR beta chain. As yet, its antigen is unknown. The data derive from a study of beta chain features in type 1 diabetes. Findings and caveats of the study: TCRB CDR3s were moderately but significantly shorter in Type 1 diabetes patients in all four CD4+ subsets.

CDR1 is SNHLY and CDR2 is FYNNEI in the germline V gene. Trimming stripped 4 bases from V and 1 base from J, with 8 bases between. The CDR3 length is 13 residues. Expressed TCRB transcripts were sequenced after all isolated RNA was converted to cDNA. The table came from immunoSEQ multiplex PCR; TCRdb's copy has only in-frame clones and leaves some out. The sample includes around 280,000 clones, approximately 16% of them seen just once. The sample taken for sequencing was naive CD4+ T cells from blood. The chain uses TRBV2 and TRBJ2-7; D is undetermined. This TCR derives from a man aged 18-30 years with type 1 diabetes. The CDR3 coding sequence is TGTGCCAGCAGTGGCTACGTATCCTACGAGCAGTACTTC. Amino acids: CASSGYVSYEQYF.